Listed below are T cell receptor beta chains from one sample, sequenced in a study of cytomegalovirus exposure and HLA in healthy donors. The repertoire was sequenced with immunoSEQ multiplex PCR; TCRdb's copy has only in-frame clones and lacks some. Here the sample spans 150,000 to 200,000 clones, roughly 86% being singletons. Sequenced: PBMCs. The receptors shown here come from a man aged 35-49 years in good health and CMV-seropositive. Each CDR3 is given with its conserved first and last residue. The D gene is left open where the match is weak. Where a row states a size, it is once, few, many or the class of an expanded clone; other rows omit it.

V gene: TRBV2
J gene: TRBJ1-6
clone size: .
D gene: TRBD1
CDR3 DNA: TGTGCCAGCAGAAGGCAGGGGGATTCACCCCTCCACTTT
CDR3 protein: CASRRQGDSPLHF

V gene: TRBV19
J gene: TRBJ1-5
clone size: .
D gene: .
CDR3 DNA: TGTGCCAGTACCCCGGGGAAGGGCAATCAGCCCCAGCATTTT
CDR3 protein: CASTPGKGNQPQHF

V gene: TRBV18
J gene: TRBJ1-2
clone size: .
D gene: .
CDR3 DNA: TGTGCCAGCTCAACGGGGGGCTACACCTTC
CDR3 protein: CASSTGGYTF

V gene: TRBV6-1
J gene: TRBJ2-1
clone size: once
D gene: .
CDR3 DNA: TGTGCCTGCAGTAGGGGTGGCAATGAGCAGTTCTTC
CDR3 protein: CACSRGGNEQFF

V gene: TRBV19
J gene: TRBJ2-2
clone size: .
D gene: .
CDR3 DNA: TGTGCCAGTAGCCCGATCCGGTTGGCCGGGGAGCTGTTTTTT
CDR3 protein: CASSPIRLAGELFF

V gene: TRBV9
J gene: TRBJ2-1
clone size: .
D gene: .
CDR3 DNA: TGTGCCAGCAGCGTAGGGGGCCTGGCGGAAGACAATGAGCAGTTCTTC
CDR3 protein: CASSVGGLAEDNEQFF

V gene: TRBV2
J gene: TRBJ1-4
clone size: .
D gene: TRBD1
CDR3 DNA: TGTGCCAGTAGGACGACAGGGGGCTCGGAAAAACTGTTTTTT
CDR3 protein: CASRTTGGSEKLFF

V gene: TRBV7-2
J gene: TRBJ2-1
clone size: .
D gene: .
CDR3 DNA: TGTGCCAGCAGCTTTAGCTACCCCTACAATGAGCAGTTCTTC
CDR3 protein: CASSFSYPYNEQFF

V gene: TRBV2
J gene: TRBJ2-2
clone size: .
D gene: .
CDR3 DNA: TGTGCCAGCAGTGAATTGGTTACTTCGACCGGGGAGCTGTTTTTT
CDR3 protein: CASSELVTSTGELFF

V gene: TRBV10-3
J gene: TRBJ2-7
clone size: .
D gene: .
CDR3 DNA: TGTGCCATCAGTGATTCAGGGGACCACGAGCAGTACTTC
CDR3 protein: CAISDSGDHEQYF

V gene: TRBV6-1
J gene: TRBJ2-1
clone size: .
D gene: TRBD1
CDR3 DNA: TGTGCCAGCAGTGAACCCCCTGACAGGGCCCCCTACAATGAGCAGTTCTTC
CDR3 protein: CASSEPPDRAPYNEQFF

V gene: TRBV6-1
J gene: TRBJ2-5
clone size: .
D gene: .
CDR3 DNA: TGTGCCAGCACCAGGGAGACCCAGTACTTC
CDR3 protein: CASTRETQYF

V gene: TRBV19
J gene: TRBJ1-4
clone size: .
D gene: .
CDR3 DNA: TGTGCCAGTAGTATGGGGCCGGGGGATGAAAAACTGTTTTTT
CDR3 protein: CASSMGPGDEKLFF

V gene: TRBV29-1
J gene: TRBJ2-7
clone size: .
D gene: TRBD1
CDR3 DNA: TGCAGCGTTGAGACAGGGTCCTACGAGCAGTACTTC
CDR3 protein: CSVETGSYEQYF

V gene: TRBV7-2
J gene: TRBJ2-7
clone size: .
D gene: TRBD1
CDR3 DNA: TGTGCCAGCAGCTTACTACAGGGGACCTTCGGGGAGCAGTACTTC
CDR3 protein: CASSLLQGTFGEQYF

V gene: TRBV7-6
J gene: TRBJ2-1
clone size: .
D gene: .
CDR3 DNA: TGTGCCAGCAGCTTAGGGGGAGGCAATGAGCAGTTCTTC
CDR3 protein: CASSLGGGNEQFF

V gene: TRBV7-6
J gene: TRBJ2-3
clone size: few
D gene: TRBD1
CDR3 DNA: TGTGCCAGCAGCGGCCGGGACAGGGTGTATTTT
CDR3 protein: CASSGRDRVYF

V gene: TRBV5-1
J gene: TRBJ1-1
clone size: .
D gene: .
CDR3 DNA: TGCGCCAGCAGCTTCGCGGCAGGGATCACGGCTGAAGCTTTCTTT
CDR3 protein: CASSFAAGITAEAFF

V gene: TRBV10-3
J gene: TRBJ2-7
clone size: once
D gene: TRBD1
CDR3 DNA: TGTGCCATCAGTGAGGAGGGGCAGGGGGCACTCTCCTACGAGCAGTACTTC
CDR3 protein: CAISEEGQGALSYEQYF

V gene: TRBV6-6
J gene: TRBJ1-5
clone size: .
D gene: TRBD1
CDR3 DNA: TGTGCCAGCAGTCCGGGACAGACTAATCAGCCCCAGCATTTT
CDR3 protein: CASSPGQTNQPQHF

V gene: TRBV25-1
J gene: TRBJ2-7
clone size: once
D gene: .
CDR3 DNA: TGTGCCAGCGGCAACTACGAGCAGTACTTC
CDR3 protein: CASGNYEQYF

V gene: TRBV5-1
J gene: TRBJ2-2
clone size: .
D gene: .
CDR3 DNA: TGCGCCAGCACCCCACTCCAGGGCCGGACCGGGGAGCTGTTTTTT
CDR3 protein: CASTPLQGRTGELFF

V gene: TRBV5-5
J gene: TRBJ2-2
clone size: .
D gene: .
CDR3 DNA: TGTGCCAGCAGCTTAGAACAGACCGGGGAGCTGTTTTTT
CDR3 protein: CASSLEQTGELFF